A selection of T cell receptor beta chains follows, all from one sample in a study of T cell responses to AZD1222 COVID-19 vaccine. Clones were sequenced by immunoSEQ multiplex PCR, and TCRdb holds only the in-frame ones, with some missing. The repertoire has 150,000 or so clones, roughly 87% of them found once; the top ten carry roughly 6.2%. The sequencing here drew on peripheral blood, taken 28 days after the second AZD1222 dose. The receptors stem from an adult who received the AZD1222 COVID-19 vaccine. CDR3s include the opening cysteine and the closing phenylalanine or tryptophan. D genes are given only for firm matches. Some rows mark clone size as missing; the rest say once, few, many or name a class of expanded clone.

len: 14; d_gene: TRBD2; j_gene: TRBJ2-3; v_gene: TRBV25-1; abundance: once; CDR3aa: CASSDSGLVDTQYF; CDR3nt: TGTGCCAGCAGTGATTCGGGACTAGTAGATACGCAGTATTTT
len: 14; d_gene: -; j_gene: TRBJ1-1; v_gene: TRBV4-2; abundance: -; CDR3aa: CASSQDSGWSEAFF; CDR3nt: TGTGCCAGCAGCCAAGATTCGGGTTGGTCTGAAGCTTTCTTT
len: 13; d_gene: -; j_gene: TRBJ1-1; v_gene: TRBV29-1; abundance: -; CDR3aa: CSVEVNRNTEAFF; CDR3nt: TGCAGCGTTGAAGTAAACAGGAACACTGAAGCTTTCTTT
len: 12; d_gene: -; j_gene: TRBJ2-1; v_gene: TRBV3-1/TRBV3-2; abundance: -; CDR3aa: CASSQVRDEQFF; CDR3nt: TGTGCCAGCAGCCAAGTTCGGGATGAGCAGTTCTTC
len: 13; d_gene: -; j_gene: TRBJ1-2; v_gene: TRBV6-5; abundance: -; CDR3aa: CASSFQGHNGYTF; CDR3nt: TGTGCCAGCAGTTTCCAGGGACATAATGGCTACACCTTC
len: 15; d_gene: TRBD2; j_gene: TRBJ2-7; v_gene: TRBV7-2; abundance: -; CDR3aa: CASSLGGGSINEQYF; CDR3nt: TGTGCCAGCAGCTTAGGGGGCGGGAGCATCAACGAGCAGTACTTC
len: 13; d_gene: -; j_gene: TRBJ2-7; v_gene: TRBV5-5; abundance: -; CDR3aa: CASSSWRGPEQYF; CDR3nt: TGTGCCAGCAGCTCGTGGCGGGGGCCCGAGCAGTACTTC
len: 18; d_gene: -; j_gene: TRBJ2-1; v_gene: TRBV4-3; abundance: -; CDR3aa: CASSRTGVPSGKDNEQFF; CDR3nt: TGCGCCAGCAGCCGAACAGGGGTTCCTAGCGGAAAGGACAATGAGCAGTTCTTC
len: 13; d_gene: -; j_gene: TRBJ2-2; v_gene: TRBV4-1; abundance: -; CDR3aa: CASSLGESGELFF; CDR3nt: TGCGCCAGCAGCCTAGGGGAATCCGGGGAGCTGTTTTTT
len: 13; d_gene: TRBD1; j_gene: TRBJ1-2; v_gene: TRBV7-9; abundance: -; CDR3aa: CASTTGGFYGYTF; CDR3nt: TGTGCCAGCACCACAGGGGGCTTCTATGGCTACACCTTC
len: 14; d_gene: -; j_gene: TRBJ1-5; v_gene: TRBV18; abundance: once; CDR3aa: CASSRVGSNQPQHF; CDR3nt: TGTGCCAGCTCACGCGTAGGGAGCAATCAGCCCCAGCATTTT
len: 15; d_gene: -; j_gene: TRBJ1-2; v_gene: TRBV6-5; abundance: -; CDR3aa: CASRWETGPNYGYTF; CDR3nt: TGTGCCAGCAGGTGGGAGACAGGACCTAACTATGGCTACACCTTC
len: 12; d_gene: -; j_gene: TRBJ1-1; v_gene: TRBV12-2; abundance: once; CDR3aa: CASRLRETEAFF; CDR3nt: TGTGCAAGTCGCTTGAGGGAGACTGAAGCTTTCTTT
len: 17; d_gene: -; j_gene: TRBJ2-3; v_gene: TRBV6-2/TRBV6-3; abundance: -; CDR3aa: CASSYSPRQDLRDTQYF; CDR3nt: TGTGCCAGCAGTTACAGCCCCCGACAAGATCTGAGGGATACGCAGTATTTT
len: 14; d_gene: TRBD2; j_gene: TRBJ2-2; v_gene: TRBV2; abundance: -; CDR3aa: CAGRAGVATGELFF; CDR3nt: TGTGCCGGGAGGGCGGGAGTAGCCACCGGGGAGCTGTTTTTT
len: 18; d_gene: -; j_gene: TRBJ1-3; v_gene: TRBV7-6; abundance: -; CDR3aa: CASSLGGGPQLSGNTIYF; CDR3nt: TGTGCCAGCAGCTTAGGGGGGGGCCCCCAGCTCTCTGGAAACACCATATATTTT
len: 16; d_gene: TRBD1; j_gene: TRBJ1-2; v_gene: TRBV5-1; abundance: -; CDR3aa: CASSQVGRQGVYGYTF; CDR3nt: TGCGCCAGCAGCCAGGTCGGAAGACAGGGGGTCTATGGCTACACCTTC
len: 14; d_gene: -; j_gene: TRBJ2-2; v_gene: TRBV6-2/TRBV6-3; abundance: -; CDR3aa: CASSYRDNTGELFF; CDR3nt: TGTGCCAGCAGTTACCGGGACAACACCGGGGAGCTGTTTTTT
len: 16; d_gene: -; j_gene: TRBJ1-2; v_gene: TRBV4-2; abundance: once; CDR3aa: CASSQGAGTGNYGYTF; CDR3nt: TGTGCCAGCAGCCAAGGGGCGGGCACAGGTAACTATGGCTACACCTTC
len: 18; d_gene: -; j_gene: TRBJ2-1; v_gene: TRBV9; abundance: -; CDR3aa: CASSVGISGREPYNEQFF; CDR3nt: TGTGCCAGCAGCGTGGGGATTTCCGGGCGGGAACCCTACAATGAGCAGTTCTTC
len: 17; d_gene: TRBD1; j_gene: TRBJ1-2; v_gene: TRBV5-1; abundance: -; CDR3aa: CASSLVWIRTGGGGYTF; CDR3nt: TGCGCCAGCAGCTTGGTATGGATTAGGACAGGGGGCGGTGGCTACACCTTC
len: 14; d_gene: TRBD1; j_gene: TRBJ2-7; v_gene: TRBV29-1; abundance: once; CDR3aa: CSVVTLIDRGEQYF; CDR3nt: TGCAGCGTCGTCACACTAATCGACAGGGGCGAGCAGTACTTC
len: 16; d_gene: -; j_gene: TRBJ2-7; v_gene: TRBV3-1/TRBV3-2; abundance: -; CDR3aa: CASSQARLRRVDEQYF; CDR3nt: TGTGCCAGCAGCCAAGCCCGACTCAGGCGGGTGGACGAGCAGTACTTC
len: 18; d_gene: TRBD1; j_gene: TRBJ1-1; v_gene: TRBV7-9; abundance: -; CDR3aa: CASTSQGGRRERNTEAFF; CDR3nt: TGTGCCAGCACCAGTCAGGGGGGTAGACGCGAACGGAACACTGAAGCTTTCTTT
len: 19; d_gene: TRBD2; j_gene: TRBJ2-1; v_gene: TRBV28; abundance: -; CDR3aa: CASSFRDTSVQSSYNEQFF; CDR3nt: TGTGCCAGCAGTTTCCGCGATACTAGCGTCCAGAGCTCCTACAATGAGCAGTTCTTC